This TCR beta chain was profiled in a study of cytomegalovirus exposure and HLA in healthy donors. As to this clone: Its antigen is unidentified.

PCR was performed using 60 Vbeta and 13 Jbeta primers. TCRdb keeps only in-frame clones here, not all; method: immunoSEQ multiplex PCR. Of around 140,000 clones in the sample, about 72% were seen once. Germline CDR1 SGHTA, CDR2 FQGNSA. The CDR3 has 15 amino acids. V was pared by 5 bases and J by 10 bases, with 10 bases of the junction left unmatched. Study outcomes and limitations: Some segments of the V type, notably TRBV6-2 and TRBV6-3, were excluded as indistinguishable. The HLA-A and HLA-B alleles of most subjects were reportedly predicted accurately from TCR beta sequences. Per a prior analysis, the majority of TCR beta V segments were productive roughly 90% or roughly 30% of the time. Later on, analysis showed that most CMV-associated TCR beta chains appeared to be HLA-restricted.

Material: PBMCs. J is TRBJ1-6 and V is TRBV7-2; 8 nucleotides align to TRBD1. The TCR sequence derives from a female donor in good health and CMV-seronegative. The CDR3 bases are TGTGCCAGCAGCCCCCGGACAGGGTTGAGGTCACCCCTCCACTTT. This codes for CASSPRTGLRSPLHF.